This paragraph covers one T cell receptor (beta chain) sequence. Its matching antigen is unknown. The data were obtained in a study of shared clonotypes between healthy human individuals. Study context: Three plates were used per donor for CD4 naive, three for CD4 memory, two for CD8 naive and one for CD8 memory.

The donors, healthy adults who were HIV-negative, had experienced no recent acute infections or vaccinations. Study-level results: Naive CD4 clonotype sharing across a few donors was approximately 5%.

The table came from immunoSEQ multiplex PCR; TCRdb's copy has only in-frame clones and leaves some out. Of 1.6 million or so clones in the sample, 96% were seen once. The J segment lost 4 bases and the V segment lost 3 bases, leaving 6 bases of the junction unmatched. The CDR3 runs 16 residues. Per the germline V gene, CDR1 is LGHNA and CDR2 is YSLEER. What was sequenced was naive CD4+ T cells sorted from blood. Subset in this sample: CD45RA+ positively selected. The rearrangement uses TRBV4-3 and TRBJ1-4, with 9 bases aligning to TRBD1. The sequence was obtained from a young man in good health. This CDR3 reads CASSHDLGQGNEKLFF. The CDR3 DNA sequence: TGCGCCAGCAGCCACGACCTGGGACAGGGTAATGAAAAACTGTTTTTT.